Here is one T cell receptor beta chain with its context. Its target is unknown. This entry is derived from a study of T cells expressing NK-cell markers. Study-wide background: Source material for TCR beta repertoires consisted of sorted CD3+CD56+NKG2C+, CD3+CD56+NKG2C- and CD3+CD56-NKG2C+ T cells.

TCRdb reprocessed the 5' RACE reads and keeps a single row for each CDR3 protein, giving no DNA. The record lists about 550,000 distinct CDR3 sequences, of which the ten most abundant hold 3% to 4.5%. Study-wide points: Researchers report these clonotypes also headed the CD3+CD56-NKG2C+ fraction in a few donors. Among CD8+ T cells from about six donors, dominant NKG2C+ clonotypes accounted for 1.0-7.0%.

Germline CDR1 and CDR2: MDHEN and SYDVKM. CDR3 length equals 14 residues. The J gene is TRBJ2-5, the V gene TRBV28; TCRdb picks TRBD1, but there is no DNA to check that call. The receptor was derived from a man younger than 35 in good health. Sequenced: blood T cells: a sorted CD56 or NKG2C T cell subset, CD4+ or CD8+ T cells, or bulk PBMC T cells (not recorded which). The CDR3 loop is CASSGDRAWETQYF.